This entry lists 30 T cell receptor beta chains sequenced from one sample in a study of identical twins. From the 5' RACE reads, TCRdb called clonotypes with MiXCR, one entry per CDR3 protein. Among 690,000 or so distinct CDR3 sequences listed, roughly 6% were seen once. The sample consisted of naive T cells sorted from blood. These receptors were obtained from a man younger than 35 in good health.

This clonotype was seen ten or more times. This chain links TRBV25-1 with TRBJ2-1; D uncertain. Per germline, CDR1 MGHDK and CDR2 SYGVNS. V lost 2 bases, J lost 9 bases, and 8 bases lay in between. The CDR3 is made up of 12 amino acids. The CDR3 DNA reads TGTGCCAGCAGTGAAAATTTCATTGAGCAGTTCTTC. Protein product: CASSENFIEQFF.

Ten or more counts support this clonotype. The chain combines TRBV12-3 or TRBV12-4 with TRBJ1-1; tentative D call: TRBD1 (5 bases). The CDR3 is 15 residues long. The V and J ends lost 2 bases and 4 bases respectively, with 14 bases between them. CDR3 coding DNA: TGTGCCAGCAGTTTACGGGGCGTTCGTGGCACTGAAGCTTTCTTT. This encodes CASSLRGVRGTEAFF.

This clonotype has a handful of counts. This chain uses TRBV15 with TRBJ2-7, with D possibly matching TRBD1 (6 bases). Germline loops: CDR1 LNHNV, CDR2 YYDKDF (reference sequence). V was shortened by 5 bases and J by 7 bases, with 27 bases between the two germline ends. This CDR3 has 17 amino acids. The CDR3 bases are TGTGCCACCAGCCCCAGGGCCCTTAGGGGGTGGGTGGAGGAGCAGTACGTC. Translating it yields CATSPRALRGWVEEQYV.

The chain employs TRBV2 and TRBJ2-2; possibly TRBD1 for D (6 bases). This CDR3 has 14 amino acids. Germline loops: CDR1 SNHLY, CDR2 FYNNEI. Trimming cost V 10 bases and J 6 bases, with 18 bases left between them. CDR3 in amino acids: CAIPRGRAAGELFF. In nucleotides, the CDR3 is TGTGCCATCCCCAGGGGCAGGGCGGCCGGGGAGCTGTTTTTT. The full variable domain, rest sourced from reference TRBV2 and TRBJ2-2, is EPEVTQTPSHQVTQMGQEVILRCVPISNHLYFYWYRQILGQKVEFLVSFYNNEISEKSEIFDDQFSVERPDGSNFTLKIRSTKLEDSAMYFCAIPRGRAAGELFFGEGSRLTVL.

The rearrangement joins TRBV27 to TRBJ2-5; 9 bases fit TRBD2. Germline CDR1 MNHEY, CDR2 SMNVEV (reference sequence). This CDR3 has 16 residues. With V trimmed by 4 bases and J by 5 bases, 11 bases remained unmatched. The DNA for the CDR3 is TGTGCCAGCAGTTCCCTGGTAGCGGGAGAGCGGGAGACCCAGTACTTC. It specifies CASSSLVAGERETQYF.

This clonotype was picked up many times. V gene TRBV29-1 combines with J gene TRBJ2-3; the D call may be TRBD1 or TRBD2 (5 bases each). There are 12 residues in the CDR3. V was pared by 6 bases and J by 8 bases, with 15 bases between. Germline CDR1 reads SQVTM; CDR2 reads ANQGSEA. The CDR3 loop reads CSVEDGASTQYF. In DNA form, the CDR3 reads TGCAGCGTGGAGGATGGGGCAAGTACGCAGTATTTT.

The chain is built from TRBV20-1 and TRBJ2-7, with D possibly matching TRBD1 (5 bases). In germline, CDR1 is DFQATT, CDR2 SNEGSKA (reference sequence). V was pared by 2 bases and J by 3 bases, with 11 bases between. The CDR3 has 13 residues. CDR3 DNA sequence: TGCAGTGCTAGATCGCAGGGAATCTACGAGCAGTACTTC. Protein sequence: CSARSQGIYEQYF.

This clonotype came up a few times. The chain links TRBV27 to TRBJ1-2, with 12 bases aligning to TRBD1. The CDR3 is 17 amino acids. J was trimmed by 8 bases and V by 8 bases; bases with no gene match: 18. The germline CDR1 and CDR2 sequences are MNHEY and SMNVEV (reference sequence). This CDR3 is CASQPLGTGGAVSGYTF. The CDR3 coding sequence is TGTGCCAGCCAACCGTTGGGGACAGGGGGCGCCGTTTCCGGCTACACCTTC.

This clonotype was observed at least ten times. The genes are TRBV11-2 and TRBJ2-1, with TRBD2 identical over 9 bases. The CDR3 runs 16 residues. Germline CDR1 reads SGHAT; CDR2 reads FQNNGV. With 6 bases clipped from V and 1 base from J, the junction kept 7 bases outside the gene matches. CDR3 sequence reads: CASRHLAGRSYNEQFF. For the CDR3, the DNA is TGTGCCAGCAGACACCTAGCGGGACGGTCCTACAATGAGCAGTTCTTC. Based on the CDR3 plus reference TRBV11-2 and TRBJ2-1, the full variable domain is EAGVAQSPRYKIIEKRQSVAFWCNPISGHATLYWYQQILGQGPKLLIQFQNNGVVDDSQLPKDRFSAERLKGVDSTLKIQPAKLEDSAVYLCASRHLAGRSYNEQFFGPGTRLTVL.

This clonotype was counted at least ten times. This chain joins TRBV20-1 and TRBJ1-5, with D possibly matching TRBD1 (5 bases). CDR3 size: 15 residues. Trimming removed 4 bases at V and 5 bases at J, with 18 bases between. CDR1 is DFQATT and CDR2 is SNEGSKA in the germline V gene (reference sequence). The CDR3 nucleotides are TGCAGTGCTACTCGGCCCGGGAGGGGCTATCAGCCCCAGCATTTT. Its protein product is CSATRPGRGYQPQHF.

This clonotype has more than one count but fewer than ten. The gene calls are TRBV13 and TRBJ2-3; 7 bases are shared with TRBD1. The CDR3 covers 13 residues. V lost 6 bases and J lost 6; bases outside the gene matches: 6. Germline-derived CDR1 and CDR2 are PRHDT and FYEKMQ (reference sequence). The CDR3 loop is CASRETGFDTQYF. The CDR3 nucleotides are TGTGCCAGCAGGGAGACAGGGTTTGATACGCAGTATTTT.

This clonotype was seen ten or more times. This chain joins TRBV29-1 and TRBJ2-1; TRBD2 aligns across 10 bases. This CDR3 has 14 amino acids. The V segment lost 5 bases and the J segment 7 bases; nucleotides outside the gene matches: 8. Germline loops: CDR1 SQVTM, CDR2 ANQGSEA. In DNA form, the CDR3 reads TGCAGCGTTTTACTAGCGGGAAAGGGTAATGAGCAGTTCTTC. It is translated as CSVLLAGKGNEQFF.

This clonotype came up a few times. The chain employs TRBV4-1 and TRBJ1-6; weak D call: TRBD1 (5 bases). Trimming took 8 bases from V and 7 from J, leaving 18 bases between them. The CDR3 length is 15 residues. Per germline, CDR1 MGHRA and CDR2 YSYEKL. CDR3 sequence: CASGLTVGDNSPLHF. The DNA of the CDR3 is TGCGCCAGCGGACTAACAGTGGGGGACAATTCACCCCTCCACTTT.

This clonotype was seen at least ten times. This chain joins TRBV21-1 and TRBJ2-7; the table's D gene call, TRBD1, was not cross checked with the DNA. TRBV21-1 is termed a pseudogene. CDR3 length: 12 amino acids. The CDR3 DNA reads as TGTGCCAGCAGTCCCGACAGGCAGGTACAGTACGTC. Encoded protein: CASSPDRQVQYV.

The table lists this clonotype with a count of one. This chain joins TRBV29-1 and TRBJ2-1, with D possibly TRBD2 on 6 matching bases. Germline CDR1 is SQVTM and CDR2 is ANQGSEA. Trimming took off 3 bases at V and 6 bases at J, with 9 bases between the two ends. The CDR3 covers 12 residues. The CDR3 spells CSVDGDSNEQFF. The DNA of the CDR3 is TGCAGCGTTGACGGGGACTCCAATGAGCAGTTCTTC.

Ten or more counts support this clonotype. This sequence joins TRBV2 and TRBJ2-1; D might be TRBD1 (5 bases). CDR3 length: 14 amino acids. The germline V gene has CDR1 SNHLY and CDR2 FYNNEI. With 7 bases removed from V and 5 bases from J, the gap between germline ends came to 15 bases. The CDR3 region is CASNPDRVNNEQFF. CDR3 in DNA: TGTGCCAGCAACCCCGACAGAGTCAACAATGAGCAGTTCTTC.

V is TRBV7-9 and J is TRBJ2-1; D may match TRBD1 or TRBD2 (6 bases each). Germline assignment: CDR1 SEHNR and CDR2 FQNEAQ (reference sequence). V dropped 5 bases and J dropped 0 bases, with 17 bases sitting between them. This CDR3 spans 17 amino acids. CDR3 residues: CASSAGGGLSSYNEQFF. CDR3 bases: TGTGCCAGCAGCGCTGGTGGGGGGCTTAGCTCCTACAATGAGCAGTTCTTC.

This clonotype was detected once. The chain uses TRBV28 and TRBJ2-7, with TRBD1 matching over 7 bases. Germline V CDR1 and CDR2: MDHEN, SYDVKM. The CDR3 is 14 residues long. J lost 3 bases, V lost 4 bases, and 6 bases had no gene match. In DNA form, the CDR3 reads TGTGCCAGCAGTTCCGAAGGGGGCAGCTACGAGCAGTACGTC. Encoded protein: CASSSEGGSYEQYV.

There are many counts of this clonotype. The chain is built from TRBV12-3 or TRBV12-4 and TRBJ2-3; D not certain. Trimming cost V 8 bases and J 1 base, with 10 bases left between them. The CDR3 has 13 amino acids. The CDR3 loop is CASGTEGTDTQYF. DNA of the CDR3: TGTGCCAGCGGTACGGAAGGCACAGATACGCAGTATTTT.

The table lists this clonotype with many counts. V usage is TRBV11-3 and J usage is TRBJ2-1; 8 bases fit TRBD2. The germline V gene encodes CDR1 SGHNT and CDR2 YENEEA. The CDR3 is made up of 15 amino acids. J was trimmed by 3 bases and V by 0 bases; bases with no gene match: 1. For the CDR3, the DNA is TGTGCCAGCAGCTTAGATGGGACTAGCTACAATGAGCAGTTCTTC. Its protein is CASSLDGTSYNEQFF.

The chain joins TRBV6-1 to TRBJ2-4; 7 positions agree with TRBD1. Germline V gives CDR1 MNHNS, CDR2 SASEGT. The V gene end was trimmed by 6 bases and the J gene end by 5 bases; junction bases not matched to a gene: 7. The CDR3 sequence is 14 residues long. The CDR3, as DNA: TGTGCCAGCAGGGGGGACAGAGTTGAAAACATTCAGTACTTC. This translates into CASRGDRVENIQYF.

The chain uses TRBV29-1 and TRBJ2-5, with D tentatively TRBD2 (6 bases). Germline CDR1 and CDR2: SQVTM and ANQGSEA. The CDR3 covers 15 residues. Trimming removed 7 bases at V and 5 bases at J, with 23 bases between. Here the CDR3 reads CSALEVLGLEETQYF. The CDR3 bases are TGCAGCGCCCTGGAGGTTCTGGGACTTGAGGAGACCCAGTACTTC.

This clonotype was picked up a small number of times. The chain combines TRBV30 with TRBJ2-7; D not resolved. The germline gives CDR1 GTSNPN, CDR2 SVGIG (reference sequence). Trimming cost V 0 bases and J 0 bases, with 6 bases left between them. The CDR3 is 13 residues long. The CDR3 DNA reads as TGTGCCTGGAGTGTGCTCGCCTCCTACGAGCAGTACTTC. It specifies CAWSVLASYEQYF.

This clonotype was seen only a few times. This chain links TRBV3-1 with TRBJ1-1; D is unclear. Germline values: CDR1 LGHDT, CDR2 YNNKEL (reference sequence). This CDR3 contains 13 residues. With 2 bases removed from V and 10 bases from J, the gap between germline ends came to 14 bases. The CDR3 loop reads CASSQYNVVGAFF. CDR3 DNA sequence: TGTGCCAGCAGCCAATATAACGTGGTAGGAGCTTTCTTT.

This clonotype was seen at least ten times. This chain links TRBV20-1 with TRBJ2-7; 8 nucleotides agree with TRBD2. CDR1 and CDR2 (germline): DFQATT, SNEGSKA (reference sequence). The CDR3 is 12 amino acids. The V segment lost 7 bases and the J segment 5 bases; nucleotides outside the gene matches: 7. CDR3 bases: TGCAGTGTAGCGGGACTTGTCAACGAGCAGTACTTC. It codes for CSVAGLVNEQYF.

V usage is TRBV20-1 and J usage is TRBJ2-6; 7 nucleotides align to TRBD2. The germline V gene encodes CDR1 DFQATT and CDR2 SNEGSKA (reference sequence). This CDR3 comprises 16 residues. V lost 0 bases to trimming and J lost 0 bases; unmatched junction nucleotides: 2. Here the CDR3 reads CSAREGGSSGANVLTF. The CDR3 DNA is TGCAGTGCTAGAGAGGGGGGGAGCTCTGGGGCCAACGTCCTGACTTTC.

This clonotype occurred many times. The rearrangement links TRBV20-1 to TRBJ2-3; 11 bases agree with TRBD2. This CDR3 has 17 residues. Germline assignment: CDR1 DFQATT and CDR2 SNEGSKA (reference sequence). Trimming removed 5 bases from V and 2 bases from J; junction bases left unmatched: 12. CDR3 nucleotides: TGCAGTGCTCCACCCACCCCTAGCGGGAGGAACACAGATACGCAGTATTTT. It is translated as CSAPPTPSGRNTDTQYF.

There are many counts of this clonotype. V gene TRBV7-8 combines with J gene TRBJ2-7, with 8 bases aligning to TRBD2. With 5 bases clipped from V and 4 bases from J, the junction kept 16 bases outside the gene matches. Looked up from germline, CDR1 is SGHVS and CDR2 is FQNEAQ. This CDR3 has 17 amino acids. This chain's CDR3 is CASSKGAGLEATYEQYF. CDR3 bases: TGTGCCAGCAGCAAAGGGGCGGGACTAGAGGCCACGTACGAGCAGTACTTC.

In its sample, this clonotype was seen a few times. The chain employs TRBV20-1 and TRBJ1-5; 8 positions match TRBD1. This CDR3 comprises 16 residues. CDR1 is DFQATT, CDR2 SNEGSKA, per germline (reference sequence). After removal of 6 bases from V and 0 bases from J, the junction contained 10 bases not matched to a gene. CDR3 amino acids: CSATGGGSLSNQPQHF. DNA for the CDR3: TGCAGTGCCACAGGGGGGGGGTCCCTTAGCAATCAGCCCCAGCATTTT.

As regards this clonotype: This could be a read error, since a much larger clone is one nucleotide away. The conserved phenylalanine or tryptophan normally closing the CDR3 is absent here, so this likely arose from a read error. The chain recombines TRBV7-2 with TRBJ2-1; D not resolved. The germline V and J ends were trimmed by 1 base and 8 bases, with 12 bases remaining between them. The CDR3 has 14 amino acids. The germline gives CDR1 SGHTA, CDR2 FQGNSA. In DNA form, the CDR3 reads TGTGCCAGCAGCTTAGAACTGGTTGAGGATGAGCAGTTCGTC. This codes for CASSLELVEDEQFV.